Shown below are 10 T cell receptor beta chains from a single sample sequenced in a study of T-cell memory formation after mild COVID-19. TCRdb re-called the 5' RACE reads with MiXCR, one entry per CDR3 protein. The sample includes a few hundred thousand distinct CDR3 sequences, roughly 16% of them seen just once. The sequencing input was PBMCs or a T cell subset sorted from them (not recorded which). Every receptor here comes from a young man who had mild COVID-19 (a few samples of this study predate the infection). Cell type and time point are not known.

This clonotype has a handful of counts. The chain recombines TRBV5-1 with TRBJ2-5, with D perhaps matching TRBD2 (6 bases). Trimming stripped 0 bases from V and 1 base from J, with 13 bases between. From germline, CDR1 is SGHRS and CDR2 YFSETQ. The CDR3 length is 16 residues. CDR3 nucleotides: TGCGCCAGCAGCTTGGGGAATAGCGGCCTCCAAGAGACCCAGTACTTC. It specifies CASSLGNSGLQETQYF.

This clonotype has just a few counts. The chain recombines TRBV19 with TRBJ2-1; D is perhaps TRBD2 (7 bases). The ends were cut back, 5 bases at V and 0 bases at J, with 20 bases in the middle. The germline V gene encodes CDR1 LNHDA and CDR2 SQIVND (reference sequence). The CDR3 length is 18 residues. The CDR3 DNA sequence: TGTGCCAGTAGTGAACGACACACCGGGGGGCCCTCCTACAATGAGCAGTTCTTC. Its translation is CASSERHTGGPSYNEQFF.

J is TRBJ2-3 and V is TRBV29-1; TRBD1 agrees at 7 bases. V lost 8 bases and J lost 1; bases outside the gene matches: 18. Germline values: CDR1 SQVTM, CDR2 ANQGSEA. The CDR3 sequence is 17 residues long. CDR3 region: CSFYRDRALRGTDTQYF. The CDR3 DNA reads TGCAGCTTCTACCGGGACAGAGCACTCCGGGGCACAGATACGCAGTATTTT.

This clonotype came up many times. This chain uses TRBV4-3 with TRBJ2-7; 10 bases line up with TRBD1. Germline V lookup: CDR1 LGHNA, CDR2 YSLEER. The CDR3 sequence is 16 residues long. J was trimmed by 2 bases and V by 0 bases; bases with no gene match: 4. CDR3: CASSQDWTGGPYEQYF. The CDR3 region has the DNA TGCGCCAGCAGCCAAGATTGGACAGGGGGACCCTACGAGCAGTACTTC.

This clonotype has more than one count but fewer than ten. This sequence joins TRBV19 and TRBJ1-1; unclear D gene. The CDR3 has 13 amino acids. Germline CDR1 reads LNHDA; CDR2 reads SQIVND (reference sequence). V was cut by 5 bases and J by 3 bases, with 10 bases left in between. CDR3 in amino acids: CASSAYMDTEAFF. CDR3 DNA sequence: TGTGCCAGTAGTGCCTACATGGACACTGAAGCTTTCTTT.

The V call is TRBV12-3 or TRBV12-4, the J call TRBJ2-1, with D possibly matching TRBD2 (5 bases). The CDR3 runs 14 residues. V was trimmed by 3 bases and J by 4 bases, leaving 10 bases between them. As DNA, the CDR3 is TGTGCCAGCAGTTTCGAGCGGAAATACAATGAGCAGTTCTTC. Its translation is CASSFERKYNEQFF.

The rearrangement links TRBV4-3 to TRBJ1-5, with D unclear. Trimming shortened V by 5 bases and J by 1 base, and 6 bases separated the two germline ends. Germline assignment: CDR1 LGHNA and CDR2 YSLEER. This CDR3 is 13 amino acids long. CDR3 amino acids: CASSTSSNQPQHF. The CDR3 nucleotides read TGCGCCAGCAGCACCAGCAGCAATCAGCCCCAGCATTTT.

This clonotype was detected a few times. The CDR3 spells CASSTGPANTEAFF. The CDR3 DNA is TGTGCCAGCAGCACGGGACCGGCGAACACTGAAGCTTTCTTT. This chain links TRBV7-3 with TRBJ1-1; a weak D match, TRBD1 (5 bases). V was pared by 5 bases and J by 1 base, with 11 bases between. This CDR3 is 14 amino acids long. From germline, CDR1 is SGHTA and CDR2 FQGTGA.

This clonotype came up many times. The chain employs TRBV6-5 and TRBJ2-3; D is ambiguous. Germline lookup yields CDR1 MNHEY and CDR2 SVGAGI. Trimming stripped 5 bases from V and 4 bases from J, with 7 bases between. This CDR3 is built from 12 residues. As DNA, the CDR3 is TGTGCCAGCAGTCCTACAGCAGATACGCAGTATTTT. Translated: CASSPTADTQYF.

The CDR3 nucleotides are TGCGCCAGCAGGAAAGCCCTGGATCAATCTGGAAACACCATATATTTT. Its translation: CASRKALDQSGNTIYF. The chain employs TRBV4-1 and TRBJ1-3; no clear D gene. V lost 6 bases and J lost 1, with 16 bases in between. The CDR3 consists of 16 residues. CDR1 is MGHRA, CDR2 YSYEKL, per germline.